This entry describes one TCR beta chain. Its antigen is unknown. The data were taken from a study of CD8 T cells in ankylosing spondylitis. Study-wide points: A TCR beta motif of eight or nine highly homologous variants seemed to mark ankylosing spondylitis blood. A CD8+ phenotype characterized the disease-linked clones, which were relatively rare in peripheral blood. Reactive arthritis synovial fluid and blood previously showed some of these motif variants.

Quantitative molecular-barcoded 5'-RACE generated the TCR beta libraries. TCRdb reprocessed the 5' RACE reads via MiXCR and lists one record per CDR3 protein. The data hold roughly 450,000 distinct CDR3 sequences, with approximately 26% observed a single time. CDR3 size: 15 residues. Trimming cost V 2 bases and J 2 bases; bases outside gene matches: 2. Germline CDR1 reads SGDLS; CDR2 reads YYNGEE. The sequencing input was blood, either unsorted or a sorted T cell fraction (not recorded which). V is TRBV9 and J is TRBJ2-1; 9 nucleotides line up with TRBD2. The source is a male donor with ankylosing spondylitis. The CDR3 sequence: CASSVSGSTYNEQFF. DNA of the CDR3: TGTGCCAGCAGCGTTAGCGGGAGTACCTACAATGAGCAGTTCTTC.